This T cell receptor (beta chain) was profiled in a study of T cell responses to AZD1222 COVID-19 vaccine (dated by TCRdb to the early 2020s). For context, the study as a whole: AZD1222 recipients with second doses at about 4 weeks or about 12 weeks were pooled, because spike-specific TCR depth and breadth did not differ between schedules. A total of 233 trial participants underwent TCR sequencing, of whom nearly 210 received two doses of AZD1222 and about 26 received two doses of the MenACWY control vaccine. Trial participants were enrolled into age subgroups of 18-55, 56-69 and 70-plus years, which contained about 160, 30 and 59 TCR-sequenced participants, respectively. The paper as a whole reports these results and caveats: Because no day 14 peak-response samples were available, repertoires were characterized only after the peak T cell response. Conclusions about previously exposed vaccinees were limited because only 5 or 6 AZD1222 recipients were SARS-CoV-2 seropositive at baseline. The vaccine-associated CD4 TCRs covered the entire spike protein, and the dominant responses fell in regions 160-218 and 743-854. Participants were mostly white British and included more females than males, and it was suggested by the authors that clonal diversity may have been underestimated. Nearly half of unique spike-specific TCRs reportedly recognized epitopes outside regions mutated in the B.1.351 and B.1.1.7 variants. After two AZD1222 doses, spike-specific TCR breadth and depth were significantly higher than at day 0 and than in MenACWY recipients. In the small 56-69-year group, the increase in depth fell short of significance, most likely because of low power.

The CDR3 regions of human TCRbeta chains were analyzed by immunosequencing. Per the authors' processing: Repertoire TCRs were checked for matches against a reference library of SARS-CoV-2-specific TCRs that had been generated using the MIRA antigen-specificity platform. Breadth was defined as the fraction of unique TCRs that were SARS-CoV-2-associated. Depth was defined as the fraction of total T cells that were SARS-CoV-2-associated. Using the MIRA data, every spike-specific TCR was mapped to the spike region that the TCR reacted to and assigned to either a CD4 or a CD8 class. Log10-transformed breadth and depth values were compared by one-way ANOVA with Sidak's multiple comparisons tests. TCRdb stores this immuneACCESS table with in-frame sequences only. Part of the clones is absent; in the studies checked, under half of the shortfall reflects unresolved V genes, and no reason is known for the rest. The V and J calls and the clone size are those of that table, but D and trimming were determined from the DNA. The sample table records 90,000 or so clones; 80% to 90% of these occur just once. The ten largest clonotypes hold approximately 8% of the sample.

As encoded in the germline V gene, CDR1 is ENHRY while CDR2 is SYGVKD. V and J are trimmed by 7 bases and 2 bases, and the gene matches miss 11 bases of the junction. The CDR3 covers 18 residues, taking in both the cysteine and the phenylalanine. Only the CDR3 portion is preserved as DNA: 54 bases, with reading frame beginning at the first base. Regarding this clone: The antigen it recognizes is unknown. Base quality data are lacking; no much larger clone is found one base away.

This specimen's time point label, interpreted: baseline before first vaccination. Vaccinee samples were obtained from the UK trials COV001 and COV002, which included a single-blind randomized controlled phase 2/3 trial of AZD1222 (ChAdOx1 nCoV-19) in healthy adults. For TCRbeta chain sequencing, PBMC samples from trial participants were taken at day 0 and at day 28 after the second dose. The receptor chain draws on TRBV10-3 and TRBJ2-7, with 16 central nucleotides matching TRBD2. This TCR was sampled from an adult in good health. The specimen was peripheral blood, collected on day 0 of AZD1222 vaccination. CDR3 reads: CAITQPGLAGGLPYEQYF. The DNA reads as follows: TGTGCCATCACCCAACCGGGACTAGCGGGAGGGCTCCCCTACGAGCAGTACTTC.